The clone carrying this T cell receptor (beta chain) was seen many times. Its antigen is unidentified. Amplification of TCR beta CDR3 regions was performed using RNA transcripts as template. The HTBI set primed first-round TCR CDR3 RT-PCR. TCRdb re-derived calls from the multiplex PCR reads in MiXCR, one entry per CDR3 protein. The sample contains 250,000 or so distinct CDR3 sequences, approximately 14% of which appear only once. The sample originates from a study of T cells in Graves' hyperthyroidism and ophthalmopathy. The CDR3 runs 16 residues. Germline trimming cut 5 bases from V and 3 bases from J; bases unmatched to any gene: 10. In germline, CDR1 is SGHAT, CDR2 FQNNGV. Clinical symptoms, serum thyroxine and TRAb, thyroid ultrasound and orbital computed tomography together formed the diagnostic basis. Study-level results: Within blood appeared most thyroid clonotypes that had expanded above 0.001.

Sequencing used blood. The chain uses TRBV11-2 and TRBJ2-1; 7 nucleotides line up with TRBD1. This receptor was identified in a woman between 50 and 59 years old with Graves' hyperthyroidism that later progressed to Graves' ophthalmopathy. The CDR3 bases are TGTGCCAGCAGCCCCGGAGACAGGGCGAACTACAATGAGCAGTTCTTC. It codes for CASSPGDRANYNEQFF. The full variable domain, with the rest looked up from reference TRBV11-2 and TRBJ2-1, is EAGVAQSPRYKIIEKRQSVAFWCNPISGHATLYWYQQILGQGPKLLIQFQNNGVVDDSQLPKDRFSAERLKGVDSTLKIQPAKLEDSAVYLCASSPGDRANYNEQFFGPGTRLTVL.